Here is one TCR beta chain with its context. These data belong to a study of control samples from healthy donors and cancer patients. Using immunoSEQ multiplex PCR, the repertoire was profiled, and TCRdb retains in-frame clones only, with some absent. This sample has fewer than 90,000 clones, with 84% found just once. The sequence derives from a man between 45 and 60 years old in good health. Sequences were obtained from blood.

CDR3 protein: CASSQGLAGVHEQYF. The CDR3 DNA reads as TGTGCCAGCAGCCAGGGACTAGCGGGGGTACACGAGCAGTACTTC. This chain joins TRBV9 and TRBJ2-7; TRBD2 matches 14 bases. The CDR3 spans 15 residues. Germline values: CDR1 SGDLS, CDR2 YYNGEE. J gave up 5 bases and V 4 bases, and 5 bases lay outside the gene matches.